Listed below are T cell receptor beta chains from one sample, sequenced in a study of T cell responses to AZD1222 COVID-19 vaccine. Sequencing was performed with immunoSEQ multiplex PCR; in TCRdb, only in-frame clones are kept and a portion is missing. The sample carries approximately 80,000 clones, roughly 85% recorded once. Sequenced material: peripheral blood, taken 28 days after the second AZD1222 dose. These receptors were collected from an adult who received the AZD1222 COVID-19 vaccine. Each CDR3 is given with its conserved first and last residue. The D gene is left open where the match is weak. Not all rows give a size; the values are once, few, many and, for expanded clones, a class.

d_gene	v_gene	abundance	j_gene	len	CDR3aa	CDR3nt
NA	TRBV9	NA	TRBJ2-2	15	CASSVGPGETGELFF	TGTGCCAGCAGCGTAGGCCCGGGGGAGACCGGGGAGCTGTTTTTT
NA	TRBV19	once	TRBJ2-2	12	CASSIPTGELFF	TGTGCCAGTAGTATCCCCACCGGGGAGCTGTTTTTT
TRBD1	TRBV7-2	NA	TRBJ2-3	16	CASSLGNRGGRDTQYF	TGTGCCAGCAGCTTAGGTAATCGAGGGGGCCGAGATACGCAGTATTTT
NA	TRBV21-1	NA	TRBJ1-6	17	CASSKVFLGVRLSPLHF	TGTGCCAGCAGCAAGGTCTTTTTGGGGGTTAGGCTGTCACCCCTCCACTTT
NA	TRBV3-1/TRBV3-2	NA	TRBJ1-5	14	CASSQGGNNQPQHF	TGTGCCAGCAGCCAAGGGGGAAACAATCAGCCCCAGCATTTT
NA	TRBV5-8	few	TRBJ1-2	15	CASSRGRLLDYGYTF	TGTGCCAGCAGCCGTGGGCGGTTACTAGACTATGGCTACACCTTC
TRBD1	TRBV28	NA	TRBJ1-5	17	CASSPDRGILRSQPQHF	TGTGCCAGCAGTCCGGACAGGGGGATTCTTCGAAGTCAGCCCCAGCATTTT
TRBD2	TRBV5-1	NA	TRBJ2-5	15	CASSSGLAGGETQYF	TGCGCCAGCAGCTCTGGACTAGCGGGGGGAGAGACCCAGTACTTC
NA	TRBV7-9	NA	TRBJ2-1	17	CASSLPGGISSYNEQFF	TGTGCCAGCAGCCTCCCCGGCGGCATAAGCTCCTACAATGAGCAGTTCTTC
NA	TRBV28	NA	TRBJ1-3	14	CASTLGYTGNTIYF	TGTGCCAGCACCCTTGGGTATACTGGAAACACCATATATTTT
NA	TRBV5-1	NA	TRBJ2-1	14	CASSLARSPIEQFF	TGCGCCAGCAGCTTGGCCCGGTCCCCAATTGAGCAGTTCTTC
NA	TRBV7-2	NA	TRBJ1-2	13	CASSLDGNYGYTF	TGTGCCAGCAGCTTAGACGGGAACTATGGCTACACCTTC
NA	TRBV27	NA	TRBJ2-2	15	CASRAPGRDTGELFF	TGTGCCAGCCGCGCCCCCGGGCGAGACACCGGGGAGCTGTTTTTT
NA	TRBV10-3	NA	TRBJ2-7	15	CAISPSGVEHVEQYF	TGTGCCATCAGTCCCTCCGGGGTAGAGCACGTAGAGCAGTACTTC
TRBD1	TRBV30	NA	TRBJ1-2	15	CAWSGPGGRVYGYTF	TGTGCCTGGAGTGGACCAGGGGGCCGGGTCTATGGCTACACCTTC
NA	TRBV10-3	NA	TRBJ2-5	14	CAISEGGRGETQYF	TGTGCCATCAGTGAAGGGGGGAGAGGTGAGACCCAGTACTTC
NA	TRBV11-2	NA	TRBJ1-1	15	CASSLAWARNTEAFF	TGTGCCAGCAGCTTAGCCTGGGCGCGGAACACTGAAGCTTTCTTT
NA	TRBV13	NA	TRBJ1-1	14	CASSYPGEGPEAFF	TGTGCCAGCAGCTACCCGGGGGAGGGCCCTGAAGCTTTCTTT
TRBD1	TRBV11-3	NA	TRBJ1-1	14	CASSGQGLITEAFF	TGTGCCAGCAGCGGACAGGGTTTGATCACTGAAGCTTTCTTT
NA	TRBV11-3	NA	TRBJ2-4	12	CASSPGRNIQYF	TGTGCCAGCAGCCCAGGGAGAAACATTCAGTACTTC
NA	TRBV9	NA	TRBJ2-2	14	CASSVEVNTGELFF	TGTGCCAGCAGCGTAGAGGTAAACACCGGGGAGCTGTTTTTT
NA	TRBV28	once	TRBJ1-5	16	CASSHPQVFLKESQHF	TGTGCCAGCAGTCACCCACAGGTATTTCTCAAAGAGTCCCAGCATTTT
TRBD2	TRBV6-2/TRBV6-3	NA	TRBJ2-7	17	CASSTLEWGGKFYEQYF	TGTGCCAGCAGTACCCTCGAATGGGGGGGAAAATTCTACGAGCAGTACTTC
TRBD2	TRBV7-7	NA	TRBJ2-7	13	CASGRGLFYEQYF	TGTGCTAGCGGGCGGGGCCTCTTTTACGAGCAGTACTTC
NA	TRBV20-1	NA	TRBJ2-5	11	CSAPRRETQYF	TGCAGTGCCCCCAGACGAGAGACCCAGTACTTC
NA	TRBV6-5	NA	TRBJ1-2	13	CASRDKGDYGYTF	TGTGCCAGCAGGGACAAGGGGGACTATGGCTACACCTTT
NA	TRBV20-1	NA	TRBJ1-6	17	CSASERGPLLYNSPLHF	TGCAGTGCTAGTGAGAGGGGCCCGCTCCTCTATAATTCACCCCTCCACTTT
NA	TRBV18	NA	TRBJ1-5	15	CASSHSGQGNQPQHF	TGTGCCAGCTCCCACTCTGGACAAGGCAATCAGCCCCAGCATTTT
NA	TRBV20-1	NA	TRBJ2-7	10	CSHGTYEQYF	TGCAGCCATGGCACGTACGAGCAGTACTTC
NA	TRBV5-8	NA	TRBJ1-2	15	CASSLTLTVFYGYTF	TGTGCCAGCAGCCTAACATTGACAGTTTTTTATGGCTACACCTTC
NA	TRBV19	once	TRBJ1-5	14	CASSTGSLNQPQHF	TGTGCCAGTAGTACCGGGAGCTTAAATCAGCCCCAGCATTTT
TRBD2	TRBV7-8	NA	TRBJ2-1	15	CASSLVAGGPREQFF	TGTGCCAGCAGCTTAGTGGCGGGGGGGCCCCGGGAGCAGTTCTTC
NA	TRBV6-1	NA	TRBJ2-2	18	CASSEGGGGTLGTGELFF	TGTGCCAGCAGTGAAGGAGGTGGGGGGACACTCGGCACCGGGGAGCTGTTTTTT